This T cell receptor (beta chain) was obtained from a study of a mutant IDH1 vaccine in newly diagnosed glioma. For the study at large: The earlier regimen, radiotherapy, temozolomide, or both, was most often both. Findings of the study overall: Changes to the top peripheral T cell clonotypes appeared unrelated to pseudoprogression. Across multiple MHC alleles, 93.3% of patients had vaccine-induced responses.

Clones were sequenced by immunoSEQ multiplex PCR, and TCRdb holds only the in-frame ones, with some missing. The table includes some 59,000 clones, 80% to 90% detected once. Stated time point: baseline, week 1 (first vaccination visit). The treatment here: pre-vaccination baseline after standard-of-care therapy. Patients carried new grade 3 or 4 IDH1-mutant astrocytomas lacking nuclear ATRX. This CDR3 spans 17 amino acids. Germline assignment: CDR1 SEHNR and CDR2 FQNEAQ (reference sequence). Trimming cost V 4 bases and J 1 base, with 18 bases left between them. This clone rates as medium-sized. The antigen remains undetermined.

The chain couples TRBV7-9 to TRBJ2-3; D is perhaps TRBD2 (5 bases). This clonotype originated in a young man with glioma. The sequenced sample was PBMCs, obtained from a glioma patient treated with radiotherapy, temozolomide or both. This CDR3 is CASSSVGRRARTDTQYF. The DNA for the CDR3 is TGTGCCAGCAGCTCCGTTGGTCGGCGGGCCCGCACAGATACGCAGTATTTT.